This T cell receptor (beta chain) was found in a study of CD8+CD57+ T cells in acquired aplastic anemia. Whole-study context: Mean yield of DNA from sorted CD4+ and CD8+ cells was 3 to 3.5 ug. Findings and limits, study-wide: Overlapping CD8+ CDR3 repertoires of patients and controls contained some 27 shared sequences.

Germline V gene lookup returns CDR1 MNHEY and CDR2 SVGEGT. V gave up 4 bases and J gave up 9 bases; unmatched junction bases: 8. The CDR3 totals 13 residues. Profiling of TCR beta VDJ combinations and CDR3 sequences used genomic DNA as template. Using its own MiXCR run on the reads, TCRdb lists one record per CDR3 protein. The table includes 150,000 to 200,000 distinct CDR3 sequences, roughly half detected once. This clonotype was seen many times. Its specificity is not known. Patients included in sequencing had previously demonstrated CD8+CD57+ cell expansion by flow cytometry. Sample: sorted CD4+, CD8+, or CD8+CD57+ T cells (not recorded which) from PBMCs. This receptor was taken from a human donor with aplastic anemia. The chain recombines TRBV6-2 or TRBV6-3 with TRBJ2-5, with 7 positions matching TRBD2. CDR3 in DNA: TGTGCCAGCAGTTCTGGGCTAGCGGAGTCCCAGTACTTC. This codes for CASSSGLAESQYF.